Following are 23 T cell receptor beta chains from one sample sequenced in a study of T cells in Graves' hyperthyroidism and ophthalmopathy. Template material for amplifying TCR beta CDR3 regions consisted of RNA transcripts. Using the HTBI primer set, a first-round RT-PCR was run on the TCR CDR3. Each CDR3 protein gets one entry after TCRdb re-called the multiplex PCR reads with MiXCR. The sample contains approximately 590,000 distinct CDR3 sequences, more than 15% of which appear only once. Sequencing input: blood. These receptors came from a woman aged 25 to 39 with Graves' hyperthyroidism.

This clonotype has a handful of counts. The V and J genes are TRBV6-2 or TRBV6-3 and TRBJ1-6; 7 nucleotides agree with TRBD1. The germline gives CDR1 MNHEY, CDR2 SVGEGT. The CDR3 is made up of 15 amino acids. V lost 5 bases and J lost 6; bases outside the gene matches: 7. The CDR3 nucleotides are TGTGCCAGCAGTGGTACGACAGGGTTTAATTCACCCCTCCACTTT. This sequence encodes CASSGTTGFNSPLHF.

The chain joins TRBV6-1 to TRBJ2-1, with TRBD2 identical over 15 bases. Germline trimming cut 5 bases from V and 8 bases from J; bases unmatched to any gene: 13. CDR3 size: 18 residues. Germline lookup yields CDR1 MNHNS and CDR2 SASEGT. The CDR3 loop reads CASSTIGLAGGPFHEQFF. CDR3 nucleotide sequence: TGTGCCAGCAGTACAATAGGACTAGCGGGAGGGCCTTTCCATGAGCAGTTCTTC.

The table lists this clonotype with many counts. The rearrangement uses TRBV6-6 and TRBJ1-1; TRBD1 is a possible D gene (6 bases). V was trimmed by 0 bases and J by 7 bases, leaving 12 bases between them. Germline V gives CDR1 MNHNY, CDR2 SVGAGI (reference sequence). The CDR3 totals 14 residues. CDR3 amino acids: CASSYSRGRGEAFF. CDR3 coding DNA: TGTGCCAGCAGTTACTCCAGGGGTCGGGGTGAAGCTTTCTTT.

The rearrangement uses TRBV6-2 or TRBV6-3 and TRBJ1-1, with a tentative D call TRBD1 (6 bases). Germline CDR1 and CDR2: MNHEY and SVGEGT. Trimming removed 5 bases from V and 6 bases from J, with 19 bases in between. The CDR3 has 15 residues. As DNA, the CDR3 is TGTGCCAGCAGTCCCTTTAATTCAGGGGCCTCTGAAGCTTTCTTT. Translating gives CASSPFNSGASEAFF.

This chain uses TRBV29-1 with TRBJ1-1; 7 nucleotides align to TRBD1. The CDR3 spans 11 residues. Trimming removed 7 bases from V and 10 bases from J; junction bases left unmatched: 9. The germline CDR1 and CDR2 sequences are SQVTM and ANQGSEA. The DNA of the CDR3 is TGCAGCGCGACCCGACAGGGTGGAGCTTTCTTT. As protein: CSATRQGGAFF. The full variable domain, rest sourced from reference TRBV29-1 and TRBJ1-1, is SAVISQKPSRDICQRGTSLTIQCQVDSQVTMMFWYRQQPGQSLTLIATANQGSEATYESGFVIDKFPISRPNLTFSTLTVSNMSPEDSSIYLCSATRQGGAFFGQGTRLTVV.

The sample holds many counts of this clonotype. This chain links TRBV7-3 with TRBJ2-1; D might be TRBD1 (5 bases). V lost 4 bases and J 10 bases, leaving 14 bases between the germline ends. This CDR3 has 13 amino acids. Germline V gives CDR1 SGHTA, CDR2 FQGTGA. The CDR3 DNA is TGTGCCAGCAGCTATGACAGCCGTGGGGAGCAGTTCTTC. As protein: CASSYDSRGEQFF.

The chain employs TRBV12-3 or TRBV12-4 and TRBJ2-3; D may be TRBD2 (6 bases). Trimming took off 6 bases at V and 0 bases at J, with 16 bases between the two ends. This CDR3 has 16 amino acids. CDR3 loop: CASRLRRDFSTDTQYF. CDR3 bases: TGTGCCAGCAGACTGAGGCGGGACTTTAGCACAGATACGCAGTATTTT.

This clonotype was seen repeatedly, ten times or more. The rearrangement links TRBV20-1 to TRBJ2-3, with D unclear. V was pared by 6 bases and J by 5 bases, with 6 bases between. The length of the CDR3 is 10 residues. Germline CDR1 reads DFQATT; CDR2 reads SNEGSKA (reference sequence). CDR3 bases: TGCAGTGCCGAACTAGATACGCAGTATTTT. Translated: CSAELDTQYF.

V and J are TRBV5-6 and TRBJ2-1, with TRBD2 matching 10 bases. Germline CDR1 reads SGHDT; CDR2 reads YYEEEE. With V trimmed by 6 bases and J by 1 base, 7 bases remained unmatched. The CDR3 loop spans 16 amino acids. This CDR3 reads CASNLIAGGSYNEQFF. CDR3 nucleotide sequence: TGTGCCAGCAACCTCATAGCGGGAGGATCCTACAATGAGCAGTTCTTC. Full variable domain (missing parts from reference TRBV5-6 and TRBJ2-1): DAGVTQSPTHLIKTRGQQVTLRCSPKSGHDTVSWYQQALGQGPQFIFQYYEEEERQRGNFPDRFSGHQFPNYSSELNVNALLLGDSALYLCASNLIAGGSYNEQFFGPGTRLTVL.

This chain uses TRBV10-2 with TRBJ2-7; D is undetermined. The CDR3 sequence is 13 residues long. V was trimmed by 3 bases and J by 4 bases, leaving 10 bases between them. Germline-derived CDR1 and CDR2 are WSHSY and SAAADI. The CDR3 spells CASSDGFVYEQYF. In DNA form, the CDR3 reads TGCGCCAGCAGTGATGGTTTTGTATACGAGCAGTACTTC.

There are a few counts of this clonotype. CDR3 sequence reads: CASSEYRGGLGGYTF. The CDR3 DNA reads TGTGCCAGCAGCGAATACAGGGGCGGGTTAGGTGGCTACACCTTC. This sequence joins TRBV7-9 and TRBJ1-2; 7 bases align to TRBD1. CDR1 is SEHNR, CDR2 FQNEAQ, per germline (reference sequence). With 5 bases clipped from V and 7 bases from J, the junction kept 13 bases outside the gene matches. CDR3 length: 15 amino acids.

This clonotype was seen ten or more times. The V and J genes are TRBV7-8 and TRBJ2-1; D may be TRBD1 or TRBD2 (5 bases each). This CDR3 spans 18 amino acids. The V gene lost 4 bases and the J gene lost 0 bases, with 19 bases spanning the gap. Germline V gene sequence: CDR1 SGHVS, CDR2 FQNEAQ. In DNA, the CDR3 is TGTGCCAGCAGCTCGGGGCGCCCCCCCGGGGCCTCCTACAATGAGCAGTTCTTC. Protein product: CASSSGRPPGASYNEQFF.

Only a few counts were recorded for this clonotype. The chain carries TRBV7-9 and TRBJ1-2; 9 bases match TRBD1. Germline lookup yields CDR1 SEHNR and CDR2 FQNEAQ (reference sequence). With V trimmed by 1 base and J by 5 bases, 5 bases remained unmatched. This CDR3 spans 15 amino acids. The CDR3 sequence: CASSLGDRAGYGYTF. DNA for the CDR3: TGTGCCAGCAGCTTAGGGGACAGGGCTGGGTATGGCTACACCTTC.

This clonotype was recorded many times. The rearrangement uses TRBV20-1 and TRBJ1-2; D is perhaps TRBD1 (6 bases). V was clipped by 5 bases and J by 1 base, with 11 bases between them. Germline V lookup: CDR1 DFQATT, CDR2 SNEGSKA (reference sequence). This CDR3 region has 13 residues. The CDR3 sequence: CSAGGPLNYGYTF. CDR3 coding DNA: TGCAGTGCTGGGGGCCCTCTTAACTATGGCTACACCTTC.

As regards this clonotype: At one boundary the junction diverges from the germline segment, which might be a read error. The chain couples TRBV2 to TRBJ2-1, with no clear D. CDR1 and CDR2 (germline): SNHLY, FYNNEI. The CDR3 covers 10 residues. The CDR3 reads CASLGYEQSF. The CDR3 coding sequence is TGTGCCAGCTTGGGCTATGAGCAGTCCTTC.

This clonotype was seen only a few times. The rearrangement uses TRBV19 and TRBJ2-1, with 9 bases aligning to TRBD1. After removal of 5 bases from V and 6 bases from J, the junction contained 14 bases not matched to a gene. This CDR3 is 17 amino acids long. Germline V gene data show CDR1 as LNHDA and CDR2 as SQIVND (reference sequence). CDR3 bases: TGTGCCAGTAGTCCCCAACCCGGGACAGGGACCCTCAATGAGCAGTTCTTC. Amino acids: CASSPQPGTGTLNEQFF.

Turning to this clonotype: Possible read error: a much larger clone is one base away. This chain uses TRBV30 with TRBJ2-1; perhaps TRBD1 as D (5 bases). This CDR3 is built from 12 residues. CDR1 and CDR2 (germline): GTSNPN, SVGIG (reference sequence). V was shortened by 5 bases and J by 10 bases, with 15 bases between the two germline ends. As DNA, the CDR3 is TGTGCCTGGGAAATGGTGGGGCACGAGCAGTTCTTC. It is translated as CAWEMVGHEQFF.

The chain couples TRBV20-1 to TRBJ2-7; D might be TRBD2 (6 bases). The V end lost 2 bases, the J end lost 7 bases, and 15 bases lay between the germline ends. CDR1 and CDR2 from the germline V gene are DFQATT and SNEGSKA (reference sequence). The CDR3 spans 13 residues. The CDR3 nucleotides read TGCAGTGCTAGACCGGGAGAGGGGAGGGAGCAGTACTTC. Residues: CSARPGEGREQYF.

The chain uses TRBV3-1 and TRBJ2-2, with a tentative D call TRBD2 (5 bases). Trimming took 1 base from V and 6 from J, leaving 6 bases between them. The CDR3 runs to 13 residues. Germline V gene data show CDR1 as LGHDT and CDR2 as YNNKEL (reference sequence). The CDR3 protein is CASSQGGSGELFF. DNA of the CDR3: TGTGCCAGCAGCCAAGGAGGGTCCGGGGAGCTGTTTTTT.

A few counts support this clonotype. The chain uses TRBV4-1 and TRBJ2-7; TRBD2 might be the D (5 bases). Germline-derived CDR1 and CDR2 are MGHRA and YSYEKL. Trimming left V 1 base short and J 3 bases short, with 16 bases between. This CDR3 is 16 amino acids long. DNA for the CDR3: TGCGCCAGCAGCCAAGGGGCCCTAGCATCTCTCTACGAGCAGTACTTC. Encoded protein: CASSQGALASLYEQYF.

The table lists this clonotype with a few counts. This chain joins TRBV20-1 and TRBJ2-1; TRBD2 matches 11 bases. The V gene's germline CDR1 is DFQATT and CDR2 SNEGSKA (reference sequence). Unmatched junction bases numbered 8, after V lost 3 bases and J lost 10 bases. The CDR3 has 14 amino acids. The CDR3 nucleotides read TGCAGTGCTAGGGTTAGCGGGAGGGCTGGAGAGCAGTTCTTC. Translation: CSARVSGRAGEQFF.

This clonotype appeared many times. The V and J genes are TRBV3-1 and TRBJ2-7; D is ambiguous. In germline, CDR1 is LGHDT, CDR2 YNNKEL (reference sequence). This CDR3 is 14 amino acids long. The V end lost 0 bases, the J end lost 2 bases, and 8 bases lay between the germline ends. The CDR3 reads CASSQEGAAYEQYF. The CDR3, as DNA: TGTGCCAGCAGCCAAGAAGGAGCAGCCTACGAGCAGTACTTC.

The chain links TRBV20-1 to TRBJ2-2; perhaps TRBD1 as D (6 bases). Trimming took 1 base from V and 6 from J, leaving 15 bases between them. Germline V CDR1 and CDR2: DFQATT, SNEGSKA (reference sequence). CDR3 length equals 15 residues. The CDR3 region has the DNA TGCAGTGCTAGAGTCATAGCGAACAGGGCCGGGGAGCTGTTTTTT. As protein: CSARVIANRAGELFF.